The 5 T cell receptor beta chains presented below share a single source sample, sequenced in a study of T cell repertoires in cytomegalovirus infection. Antigens for these TCRs are unknown. TCRdb called the reads again in MiXCR, with one record for every CDR3 protein. The table shows about 920,000 distinct CDR3 sequences, with under 40% occurring only once. The starting material was cultured CD8+ T cells from PBMCs, obtained from culture after CMV antigen stimulation. Receptor source: a human donor in good health (CMV status not recorded). Some clones in this sample may be carry-over from other donors' samples.

The chain couples TRBV5-4 to TRBJ1-2; TRBD1 matches 8 bases. There are 15 residues in the CDR3. J gave up 5 bases and V 6 bases, and 12 bases lay outside the gene matches. Germline V gives CDR1 SGHNT, CDR2 YYREEE (reference sequence). CDR3 sequence reads: CASTGGLSGFYGYTF. CDR3 DNA sequence: TGTGCCAGCACAGGGGGCCTTAGTGGGTTTTATGGCTACACCTTC.

The rearrangement joins TRBV6-8 to TRBJ2-2; D gene ambiguous. The CDR3 sequence is 14 residues long. Germline V gene data show CDR1 as MNHGY and CDR2 as SAAAGT. V was pared by 4 bases and J by 4 bases, with 10 bases between. CDR3 DNA: TGTGCCAGCAGTTTTGGTTCCTTCACCGGGGAGCTGTTTTTT. It codes for CASSFGSFTGELFF.

The chain couples TRBV2 to TRBJ2-3; D not resolved. V was shortened by 6 bases and J by 0 bases, with 10 bases between the two germline ends. In germline, CDR1 is SNHLY, CDR2 FYNNEI. CDR3 size: 14 residues. The DNA of the CDR3 is TGTGCCAGCAGCGGAGAACGGAGCACAGATACGCAGTATTTT. The encoded protein is CASSGERSTDTQYF. Variable domain in full (rest from reference TRBV2 and TRBJ2-3): EPEVTQTPSHQVTQMGQEVILRCVPISNHLYFYWYRQILGQKVEFLVSFYNNEISEKSEIFDDQFSVERPDGSNFTLKIRSTKLEDSAMYFCASSGERSTDTQYFGPGTRLTVL.

With regard to this clonotype: An end of the junction differs from the germline gene, which may be a read error. The chain employs TRBV7-7 and TRBJ2-1; maybe TRBD2 (5 bases). The CDR3 is 14 residues long. CDR1 is SSHAT and CDR2 is FNYEAQ in the germline V gene (reference sequence). CDR3: CASSLGGRATEQFF. Written as DNA, the CDR3 is TGTGCTAGCAGCCTGGGCGGGCGGGCGACGGAGCAGTTCTTC.

The chain recombines TRBV6-2 or TRBV6-3 with TRBJ2-7; D possibly corresponds to TRBD1 (5 bases). The germline V gene has CDR1 MNHEY and CDR2 SVGEGT. This CDR3 has 14 residues. As DNA, the CDR3 is TGTGTCAGCAGTGGAAGGGGCTTCCCCTACGAGCAGTACGTC. Its protein is CVSSGRGFPYEQYV.